This T cell receptor (beta chain) was observed in a study of blood T cell repertoires in COVID-19. Turning to the study itself: There were acute and convalescent COVID-19 samples, and they came from the United States, Italy and Spain.

In the original processing: Estimation of nucleated cell counts relied on the amplification of reference gene primers. TCRdb keeps only in-frame clones here, not all; method: immunoSEQ multiplex PCR. That table furnishes V, J and clone size, whereas the DNA furnished D and trimming. Found here are a few hundred thousand clones, 80% to 90% of them singletons; the top ten hold roughly 8%. Trimming stripped 5 bases from V and 0 bases from J, with 12 bases between. The CDR3 loop spans 15 amino acids. Sample: peripheral blood. This sequence joins TRBV5-7 and TRBJ1-5, with a weak D call TRBD1 (5 bases). TRBV5-7 is flagged as an ORF with uncertain function. This clonotype originated in a woman aged 50 to 60 who had recovered from COVID-19. DNA for the CDR3: TGTGCCAGCAGTAGCCCAGGGTATAGCAATCAGCCCCAGCATTTT. It yields the protein CASSSPGYSNQPQHF.